The clone carrying this TCR beta chain has a single count. The data were obtained in a study of blood T cell repertoires in COVID-19. In the study overall: Researchers got acute and convalescent COVID-19 samples from the United States, Italy and Spain.

Here immunoSEQ multiplex PCR was the method, and the copy in TCRdb shows in-frame clones only, minus some. The sample shows roughly 150,000 clones, 88% of them seen only once. V was clipped by 7 bases and J by 1 base, with 14 bases between them. Per germline, CDR1 SGHTA and CDR2 FQGNSA. The CDR3 is 15 residues long. This receptor was identified in a man between 50 and 59 years old who had recovered from COVID-19. The V call is TRBV7-2, the J call TRBJ1-5, with TRBD1 as a possible D gene (5 bases). Input material: peripheral blood. The CDR3 coding sequence is TGTGCCAGCACCCCGGCGGGGCCAAGCAATCAGCCCCAGCATTTT. This encodes CASTPAGPSNQPQHF.